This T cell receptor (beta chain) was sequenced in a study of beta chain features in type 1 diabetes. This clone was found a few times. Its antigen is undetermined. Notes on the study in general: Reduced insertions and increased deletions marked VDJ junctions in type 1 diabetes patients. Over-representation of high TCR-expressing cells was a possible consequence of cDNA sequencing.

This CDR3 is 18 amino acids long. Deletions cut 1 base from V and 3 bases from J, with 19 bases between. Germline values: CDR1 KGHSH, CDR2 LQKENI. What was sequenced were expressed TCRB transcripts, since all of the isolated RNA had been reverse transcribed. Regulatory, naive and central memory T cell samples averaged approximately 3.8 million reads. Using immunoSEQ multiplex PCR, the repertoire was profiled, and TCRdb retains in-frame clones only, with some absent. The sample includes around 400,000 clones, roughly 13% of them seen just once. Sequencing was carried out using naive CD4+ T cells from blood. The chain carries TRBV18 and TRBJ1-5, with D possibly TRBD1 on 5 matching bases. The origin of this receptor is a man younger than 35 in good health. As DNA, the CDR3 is TGTGCCAGCTCACCACAGTCACGCGTCACGGGGGACAATCAGCCCCAGCATTTT. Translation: CASSPQSRVTGDNQPQHF.